The clone carrying this T cell receptor (beta chain) was seen a few times. The data stem from a study of OX40 agonist ivuxolimab in advanced cancers. Across the study: Each patient was given ivuxolimab into a vein every 2 weeks, at 0.01 to 10 mg/kg. Checkpoint inhibitors had been given previously to 40% of patients.

CDR1 is PRHDT and CDR2 is FYEKMQ in the germline V gene (reference sequence). V dropped 4 bases and J dropped 0; count of bases not matched to a gene: 5. CDR3 length: 18 residues. Sequencing used immunoSEQ multiplex PCR; TCRdb keeps in-frame clones, though not all of them. The repertoire has about 16,000 clones, about four fifths of them found once; the top ten carry 55% to 85%. The sequencing used CD4+ or CD8+ T cells sorted from blood, collected in a trial of the OX40 agonist ivuxolimab. V is TRBV13 and J is TRBJ2-3; 15 nucleotides match TRBD2. The clonotype was recovered from an adult with an advanced solid tumor such as melanoma, head and neck, liver or kidney cancer. Here the CDR3 reads CASSSGLAGGTSTDTQYF. The CDR3 region has the DNA TGTGCCAGCAGCTCGGGACTAGCGGGGGGAACTAGCACAGATACGCAGTATTTT.